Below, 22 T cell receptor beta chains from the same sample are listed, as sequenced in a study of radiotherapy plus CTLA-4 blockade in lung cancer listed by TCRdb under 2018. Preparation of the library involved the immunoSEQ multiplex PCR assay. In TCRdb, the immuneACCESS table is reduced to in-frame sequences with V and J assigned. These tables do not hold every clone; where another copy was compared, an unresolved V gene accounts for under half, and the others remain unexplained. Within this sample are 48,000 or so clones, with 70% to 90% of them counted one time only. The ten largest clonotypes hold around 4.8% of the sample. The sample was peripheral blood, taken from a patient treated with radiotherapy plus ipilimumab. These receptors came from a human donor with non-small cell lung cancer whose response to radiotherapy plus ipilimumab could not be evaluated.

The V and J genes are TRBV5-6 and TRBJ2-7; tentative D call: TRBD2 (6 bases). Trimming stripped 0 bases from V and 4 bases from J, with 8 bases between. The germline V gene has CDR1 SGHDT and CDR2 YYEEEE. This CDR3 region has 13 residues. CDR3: CASSLAGSYEQYF. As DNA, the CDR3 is TGTGCCAGCAGCTTGGCCGGGAGTTACGAGCAGTACTTC.

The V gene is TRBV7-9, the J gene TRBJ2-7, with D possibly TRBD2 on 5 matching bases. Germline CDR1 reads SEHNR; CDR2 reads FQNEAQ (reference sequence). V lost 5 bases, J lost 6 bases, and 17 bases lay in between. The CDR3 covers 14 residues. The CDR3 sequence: CASSGERENVEQYF. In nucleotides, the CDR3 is TGTGCCAGCAGCGGGGAAAGGGAGAACGTCGAGCAGTACTTC.

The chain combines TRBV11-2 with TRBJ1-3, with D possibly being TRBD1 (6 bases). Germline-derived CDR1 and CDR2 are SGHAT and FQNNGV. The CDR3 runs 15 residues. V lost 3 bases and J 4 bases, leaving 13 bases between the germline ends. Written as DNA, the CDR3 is TGTGCCAGCAGCTTCAACAGGGTGGGCGGAAACACCATATATTTT. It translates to CASSFNRVGGNTIYF.

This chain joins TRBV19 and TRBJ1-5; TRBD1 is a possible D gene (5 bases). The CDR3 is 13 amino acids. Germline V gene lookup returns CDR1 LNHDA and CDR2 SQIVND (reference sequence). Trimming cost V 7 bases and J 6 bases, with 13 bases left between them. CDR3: CASKAGPGQPQHF. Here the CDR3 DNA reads TGTGCCAGTAAAGCAGGGCCCGGTCAGCCCCAGCATTTT.

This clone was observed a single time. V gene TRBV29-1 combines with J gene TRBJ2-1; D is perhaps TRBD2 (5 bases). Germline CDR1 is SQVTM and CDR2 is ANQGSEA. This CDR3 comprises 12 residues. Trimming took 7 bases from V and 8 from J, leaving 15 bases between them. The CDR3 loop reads CSGRRGNDEQFF. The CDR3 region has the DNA TGCAGCGGGCGTCGGGGAAACGATGAGCAGTTCTTC.

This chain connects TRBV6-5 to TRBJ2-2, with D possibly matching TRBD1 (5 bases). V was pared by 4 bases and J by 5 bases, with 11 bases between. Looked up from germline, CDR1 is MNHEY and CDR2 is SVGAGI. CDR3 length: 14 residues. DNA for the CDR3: TGTGCCAGCAGTTCCGGACATGTAACCGGGGAGCTGTTTTTT. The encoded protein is CASSSGHVTGELFF.

The CDR3 sequence is CASSRAGVGEQYF. The CDR3 DNA sequence: TGTGCCAGCAGCCGAGCGGGAGTTGGAGAGCAGTACTTC. The chain is built from TRBV7-6 and TRBJ2-7; 8 bases match TRBD2. The ends lost 5 bases at V and 7 bases at J; junction bases unmatched: 7. The germline V gene encodes CDR1 SGHVS and CDR2 FNYEAQ. CDR3 length: 13 residues.

In DNA form, the CDR3 reads TGTGCCTGGAACCGGGACAGGGGGCGGAACACCGGGGAGCTGTTTTTT. As protein: CAWNRDRGRNTGELFF. The V call is TRBV30, the J call TRBJ2-2; 12 bases are shared with TRBD1. The CDR3 runs 16 residues. The V segment lost 4 bases and the J segment 1 base; nucleotides outside the gene matches: 4. Per germline, CDR1 GTSNPN and CDR2 SVGIG (reference sequence).

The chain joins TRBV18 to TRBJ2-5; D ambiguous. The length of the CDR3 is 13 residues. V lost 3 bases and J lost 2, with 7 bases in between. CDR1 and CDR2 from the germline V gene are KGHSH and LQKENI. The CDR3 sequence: CASSPRGQETQYF. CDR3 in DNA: TGTGCCAGCTCACCCCGAGGTCAAGAGACCCAGTACTTC.

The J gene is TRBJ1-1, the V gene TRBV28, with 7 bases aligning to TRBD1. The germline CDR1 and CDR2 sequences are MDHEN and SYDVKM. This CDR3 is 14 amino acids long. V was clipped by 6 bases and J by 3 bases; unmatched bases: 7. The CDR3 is CASRKNRGYTEAFF. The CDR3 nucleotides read TGTGCCAGCAGAAAAAACAGGGGTTACACTGAAGCTTTCTTT.

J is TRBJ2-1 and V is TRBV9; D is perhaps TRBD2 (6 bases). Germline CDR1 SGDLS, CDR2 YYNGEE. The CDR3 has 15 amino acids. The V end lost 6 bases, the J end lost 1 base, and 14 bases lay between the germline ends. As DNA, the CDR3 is TGTGCCAGCACTATTAGTGGGGGGTCCTACAATGAGCAGTTCTTC. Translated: CASTISGGSYNEQFF.

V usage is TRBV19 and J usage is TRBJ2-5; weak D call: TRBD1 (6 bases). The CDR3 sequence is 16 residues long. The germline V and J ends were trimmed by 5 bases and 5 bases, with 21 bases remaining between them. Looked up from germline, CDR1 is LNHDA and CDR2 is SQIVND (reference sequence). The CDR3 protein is CASSDPGASRGETQYF. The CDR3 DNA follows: TGTGCCAGTAGTGACCCCGGGGCCAGCAGGGGTGAGACCCAGTACTTC.

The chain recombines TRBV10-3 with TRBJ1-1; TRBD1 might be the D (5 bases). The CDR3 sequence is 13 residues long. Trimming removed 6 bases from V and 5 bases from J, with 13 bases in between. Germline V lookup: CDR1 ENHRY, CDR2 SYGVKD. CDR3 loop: CAISGPGGTEAFF. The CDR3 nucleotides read TGTGCCATCAGCGGGCCCGGGGGGACTGAAGCTTTCTTT.

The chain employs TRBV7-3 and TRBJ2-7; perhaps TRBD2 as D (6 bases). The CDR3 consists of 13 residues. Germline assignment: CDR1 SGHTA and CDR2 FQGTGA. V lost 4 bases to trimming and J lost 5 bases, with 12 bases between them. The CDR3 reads CASSWRAGDEQYF. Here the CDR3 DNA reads TGTGCCAGCAGCTGGAGAGCGGGCGACGAGCAGTACTTC.

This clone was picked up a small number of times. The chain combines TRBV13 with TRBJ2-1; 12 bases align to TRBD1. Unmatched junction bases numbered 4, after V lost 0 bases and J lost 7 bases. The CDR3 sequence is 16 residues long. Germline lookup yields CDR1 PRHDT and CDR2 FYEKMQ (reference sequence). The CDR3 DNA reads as TGTGCCAGCAGCTTAGGGGGACAGGGGGCGGGAAATGAGCAGTTCTTC. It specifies CASSLGGQGAGNEQFF. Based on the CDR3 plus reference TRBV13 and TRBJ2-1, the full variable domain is AAGVIQSPRHLIKEKRETATLKCYPIPRHDTVYWYQQGPGQDPQFLISFYEKMQSDKGSIPDRFSAQQFSDYHSELNMSSLELGDSALYFCASSLGGQGAGNEQFFGPGTRLTVL.

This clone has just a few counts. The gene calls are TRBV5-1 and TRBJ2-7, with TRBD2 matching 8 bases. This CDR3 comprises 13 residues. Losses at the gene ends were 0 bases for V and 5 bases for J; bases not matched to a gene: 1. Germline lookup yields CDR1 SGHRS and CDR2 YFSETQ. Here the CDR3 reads CASSLEGLDEQYF. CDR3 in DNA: TGCGCCAGCAGCTTGGAGGGACTAGACGAGCAGTACTTC.

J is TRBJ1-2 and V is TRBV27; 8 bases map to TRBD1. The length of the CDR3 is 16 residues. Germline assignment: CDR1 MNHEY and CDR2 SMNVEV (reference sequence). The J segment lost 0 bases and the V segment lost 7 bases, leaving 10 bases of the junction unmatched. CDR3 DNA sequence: TGTGCCAGCAAGGCGAGGGACAGGTTCTCTAACTATGGCTACACCTTC. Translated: CASKARDRFSNYGYTF.

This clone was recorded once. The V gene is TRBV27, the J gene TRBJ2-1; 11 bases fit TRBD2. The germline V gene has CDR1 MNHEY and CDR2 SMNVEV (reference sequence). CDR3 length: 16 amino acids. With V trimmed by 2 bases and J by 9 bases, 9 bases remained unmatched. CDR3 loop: CASSLTLAGGNREQFF. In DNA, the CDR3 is TGTGCCAGCAGTTTAACCCTAGCGGGAGGAAATCGTGAGCAGTTCTTC.

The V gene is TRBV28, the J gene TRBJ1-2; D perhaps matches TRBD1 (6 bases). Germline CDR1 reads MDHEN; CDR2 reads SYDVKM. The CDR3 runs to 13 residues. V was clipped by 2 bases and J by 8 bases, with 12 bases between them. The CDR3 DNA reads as TGTGCCAGCAGTTTACCAGGGGCGTCCGGCTACACCTTC. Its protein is CASSLPGASGYTF.

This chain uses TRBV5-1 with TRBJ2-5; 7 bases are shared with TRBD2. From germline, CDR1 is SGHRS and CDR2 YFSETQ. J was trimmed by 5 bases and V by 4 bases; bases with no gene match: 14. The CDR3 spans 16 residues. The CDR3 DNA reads TGCGCCAGCAGCCATCCCACTAGCGATCAAAGCGAGACCCAGTACTTC. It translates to CASSHPTSDQSETQYF.

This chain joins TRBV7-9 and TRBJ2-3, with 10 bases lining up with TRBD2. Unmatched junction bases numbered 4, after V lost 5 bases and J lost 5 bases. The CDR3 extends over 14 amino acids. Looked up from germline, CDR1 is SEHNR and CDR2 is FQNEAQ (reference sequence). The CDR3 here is CASSTTSGVDTQYF. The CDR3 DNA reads TGTGCCAGCAGCACTACTAGCGGGGTAGATACGCAGTATTTT.

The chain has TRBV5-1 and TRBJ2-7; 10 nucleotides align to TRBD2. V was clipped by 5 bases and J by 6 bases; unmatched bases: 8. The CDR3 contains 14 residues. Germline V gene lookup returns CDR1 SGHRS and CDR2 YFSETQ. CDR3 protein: CASRPLAGFFEQYF. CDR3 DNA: TGCGCCAGCAGGCCACTAGCGGGATTTTTCGAGCAGTACTTC.